What follows describes a single T cell receptor beta chain. Its antigen is undetermined. The assay was immunoSEQ multiplex PCR, and TCRdb's table has in-frame clones only and misses some. Seen here are about 180,000 clones, around 90% observed once, and the top ten hold about 2.1%. CDR1 and CDR2 (germline): MGHRA, YSYEKL. The CDR3 has 18 amino acids. V lost 2 bases, J lost 6 bases, and 10 bases stayed unmatched. These data are taken from a study of T cell responses to AZD1222 COVID-19 vaccine. Findings of the study overall: It should be noted that donors were predominantly white British and more often female, and clonal diversity was possibly underestimated. No day 14 peak samples; only post-peak repertoires were characterized.

The material sequenced was peripheral blood, taken 28 days after the second AZD1222 dose. This clonotype was obtained from an adult who received the AZD1222 COVID-19 vaccine. The chain links TRBV4-1 to TRBJ2-1; 13 nucleotides agree with TRBD2. DNA of the CDR3: TGCGCCAGCAGCCAATTATCTCCGGGACTAGCGGGAATCAATGAGCAGTTCTTC. Protein product: CASSQLSPGLAGINEQFF.